Here is one TCR beta chain with its context. What it binds is not known. These data come from a study of vaccination and CD4 T cells after COVID-19. The study sequenced cultured CD4+ T cell DNA using the Oncomine TCR Beta short-read assay. TCRdb recomputed calls from the PCR reads with MiXCR, one row per CDR3 protein. The table shows approximately 11,000 distinct CDR3 sequences, with approximately 69% occurring only once. The treatment was: approximately nine-day PBMC culture with coronavirus spike peptide pools or control peptides (ViraFEST assay). V was shortened by 2 bases and J by 3 bases, with 13 bases between the two germline ends. Germline V gene lookup returns CDR1 KGHDR and CDR2 SFDVKD. The CDR3 totals 16 residues.

V gene TRBV24-1 combines with J gene TRBJ1-5; possibly TRBD1 for D (5 bases). Sequencing was carried out using CD4+ T cells from blood, cultured in vitro. The receptor was isolated from a human donor who had recovered from COVID-19. Here the CDR3 reads CATSDSRDGDNQPQHF. The CDR3 DNA follows: TGTGCCACCAGTGATTCCCGGGACGGAGACAATCAGCCCCAGCATTTT.